Following are 3 T cell receptor beta chains from one sample sequenced in a study of blood T cell repertoires in COVID-19. Data came from immunoSEQ multiplex PCR; TCRdb stores just in-frame clones and leaves some out. Among roughly 140,000 clones, around four fifths were seen once, and the ten largest hold 7.3%. Sequencing was performed on PBMCs or T cells enriched from blood (not recorded which). Source of these receptors: a man in his forties or fifties who had recovered from COVID-19.

This chain links TRBV19 with TRBJ1-2; the D gene is possibly TRBD1 (5 bases). Germline CDR1 and CDR2: LNHDA and SQIVND (reference sequence). The CDR3 totals 16 residues. V was trimmed by 9 bases and J by 0 bases, leaving 20 bases between them. Written as DNA, the CDR3 is TGTGCCAGCCGCTACCGGAGGGGTTTTACTAACTATGGCTACACCTTC. Translating gives CASRYRRGFTNYGYTF.

V and J are TRBV10-3 and TRBJ2-7, with 7 bases aligning to TRBD1. This CDR3 contains 13 residues. Germline V gene data show CDR1 as ENHRY and CDR2 as SYGVKD. V lost 5 bases to trimming and J lost 3 bases; unmatched junction nucleotides: 4. CDR3 protein: CAISRTGDYEQYF. The CDR3 bases are TGTGCCATCAGTAGGACAGGAGACTACGAGCAGTACTTC.

The J gene is TRBJ1-5, the V gene TRBV21-1; TRBD1 is the table's D call and was not checked against the DNA. TRBV21-1 is a known pseudogene. CDR3 length equals 17 residues. The CDR3 reads CASSIRAYRTNNQPQHF. The DNA for the CDR3 is TGTGCCAGCAGCATTCGAGCCTACAGGACGAACAATCAGCCCCAGCATTTT.